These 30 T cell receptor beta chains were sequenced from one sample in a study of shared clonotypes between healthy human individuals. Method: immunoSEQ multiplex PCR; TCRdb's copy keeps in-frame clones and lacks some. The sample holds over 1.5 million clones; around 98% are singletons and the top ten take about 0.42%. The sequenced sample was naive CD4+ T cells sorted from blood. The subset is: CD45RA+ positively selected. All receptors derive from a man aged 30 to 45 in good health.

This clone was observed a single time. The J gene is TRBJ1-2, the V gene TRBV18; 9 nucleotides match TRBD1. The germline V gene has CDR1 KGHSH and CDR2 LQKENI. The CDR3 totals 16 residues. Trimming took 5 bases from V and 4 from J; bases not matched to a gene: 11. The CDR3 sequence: CASSFNPGQGIYGYTF. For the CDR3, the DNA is TGTGCCAGCTCATTCAACCCGGGACAGGGAATCTATGGCTACACCTTC.

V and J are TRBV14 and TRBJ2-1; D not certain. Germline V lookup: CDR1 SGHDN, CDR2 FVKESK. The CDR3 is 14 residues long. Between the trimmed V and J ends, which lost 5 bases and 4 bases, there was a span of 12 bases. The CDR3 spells CASSAPGHYNEQFF. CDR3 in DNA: TGTGCCAGCAGCGCTCCTGGTCATTACAATGAGCAGTTCTTC.

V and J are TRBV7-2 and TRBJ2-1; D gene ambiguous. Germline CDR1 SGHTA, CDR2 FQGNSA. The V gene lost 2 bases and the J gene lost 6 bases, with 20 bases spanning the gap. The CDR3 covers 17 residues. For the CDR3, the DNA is TGTGCCAGCAGCTTAAGTACCCCCCGGGCGGCAGGCAATGAGCAGTTCTTC. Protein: CASSLSTPRAAGNEQFF.

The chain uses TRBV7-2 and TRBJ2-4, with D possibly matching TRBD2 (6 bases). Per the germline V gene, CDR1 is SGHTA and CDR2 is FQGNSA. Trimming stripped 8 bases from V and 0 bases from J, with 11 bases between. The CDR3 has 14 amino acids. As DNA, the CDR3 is TGTGCCAGCTGTCCGGGACTAGCCAAAAACATTCAGTACTTC. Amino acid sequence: CASCPGLAKNIQYF.

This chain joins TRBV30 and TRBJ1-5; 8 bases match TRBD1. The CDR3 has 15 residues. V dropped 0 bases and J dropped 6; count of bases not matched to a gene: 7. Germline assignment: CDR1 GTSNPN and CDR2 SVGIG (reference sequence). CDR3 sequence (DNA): TGTGCCTGGAGTGTACGCCAGGGGGCAGTTCAGCCCCAGCATTTT. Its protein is CAWSVRQGAVQPQHF.

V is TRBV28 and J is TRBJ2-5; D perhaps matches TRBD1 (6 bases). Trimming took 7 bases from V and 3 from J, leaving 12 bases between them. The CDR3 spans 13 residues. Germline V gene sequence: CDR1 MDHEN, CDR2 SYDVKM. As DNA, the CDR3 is TGTGCCAGCACTCCTACAGGGAAAGAGACCCAGTACTTC. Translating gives CASTPTGKETQYF.

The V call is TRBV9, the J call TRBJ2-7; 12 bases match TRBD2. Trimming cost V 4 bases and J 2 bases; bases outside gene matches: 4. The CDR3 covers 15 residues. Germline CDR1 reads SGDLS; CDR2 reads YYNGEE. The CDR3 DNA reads TGTGCCAGCAGCCTGACTAGCGGGAGAACCTACGAGCAGTACTTC. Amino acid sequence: CASSLTSGRTYEQYF.

The CDR3 coding sequence is TGTGCCAGCAGCTTACCGGGACCCTCCTACAATGAGCAGTTCTTC. Protein sequence: CASSLPGPSYNEQFF. The genes are TRBV11-1 and TRBJ2-1; the D call may be TRBD1 or TRBD2 (5 bases each). CDR3 length: 15 residues. Trimming cost V 2 bases and J 0 bases, with 8 bases left between them. Looked up from germline, CDR1 is SGHAT and CDR2 is FQDESV (reference sequence).

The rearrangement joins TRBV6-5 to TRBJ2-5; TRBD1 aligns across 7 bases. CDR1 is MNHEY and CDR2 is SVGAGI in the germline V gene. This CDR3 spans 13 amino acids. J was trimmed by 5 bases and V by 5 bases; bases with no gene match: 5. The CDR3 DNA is TGTGCCAGCAGTCGTCAGGGGGTTGAGACCCAGTACTTC. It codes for CASSRQGVETQYF.

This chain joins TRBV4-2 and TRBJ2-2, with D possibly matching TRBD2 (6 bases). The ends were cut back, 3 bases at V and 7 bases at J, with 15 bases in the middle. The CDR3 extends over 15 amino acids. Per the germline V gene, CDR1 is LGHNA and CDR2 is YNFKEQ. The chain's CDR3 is CASSHLLAMGGELFF. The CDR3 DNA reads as TGTGCCAGCAGCCACCTGCTAGCGATGGGCGGGGAGCTGTTTTTT.

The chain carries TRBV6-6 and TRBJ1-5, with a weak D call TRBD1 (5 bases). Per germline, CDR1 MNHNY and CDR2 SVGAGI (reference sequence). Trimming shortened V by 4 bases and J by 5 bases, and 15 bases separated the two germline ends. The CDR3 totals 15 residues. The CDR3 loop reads CASSSGESKDQPQHF. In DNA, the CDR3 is TGTGCCAGCAGTTCGGGGGAGTCGAAAGATCAGCCCCAGCATTTT.

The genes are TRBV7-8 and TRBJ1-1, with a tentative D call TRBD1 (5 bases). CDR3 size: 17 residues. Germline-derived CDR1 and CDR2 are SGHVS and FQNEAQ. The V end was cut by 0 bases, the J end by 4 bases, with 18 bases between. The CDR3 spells CASSLAGRDRYGTEAFF. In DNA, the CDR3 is TGTGCCAGCAGCTTAGCGGGACGGGATAGGTACGGCACTGAAGCTTTCTTT.

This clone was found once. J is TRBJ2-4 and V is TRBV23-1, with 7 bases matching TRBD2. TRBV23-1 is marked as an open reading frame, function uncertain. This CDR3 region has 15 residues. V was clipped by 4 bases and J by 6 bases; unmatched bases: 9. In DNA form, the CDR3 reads TGCGCCAGCAGTCCTTGCGGGAGTCCGGGAAACATTCAGTACTTC. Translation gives CASSPCGSPGNIQYF.

As DNA, the CDR3 is TGTGCCAGCAGTCGGGACAGGGGGCGAGATATCCCTGAAGCTTTCTTT. Protein sequence: CASSRDRGRDIPEAFF. J is TRBJ1-1 and V is TRBV5-4; the match to TRBD1 covers 12 bases. Germline lookup yields CDR1 SGHNT and CDR2 YYREEE (reference sequence). The CDR3 is made up of 16 amino acids. Trimming at V came to 5 bases and at J to 6 bases, leaving 11 bases not matched to a gene. Using reference TRBV5-4 and TRBJ1-1 for the parts outside the CDR3, the full variable domain is ETGVTQSPTHLIKTRGQQVTLRCSSQSGHNTVSWYQQALGQGPQFIFQYYREEENGRGNFPPRFSGLQFPNYSSELNVNALELDDSALYLCASSRDRGRDIPEAFFGQGTRLTVV.

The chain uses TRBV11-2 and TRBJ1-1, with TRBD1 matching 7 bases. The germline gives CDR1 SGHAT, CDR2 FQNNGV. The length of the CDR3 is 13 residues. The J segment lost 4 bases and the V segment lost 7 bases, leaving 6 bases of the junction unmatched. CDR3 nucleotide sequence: TGTGCCAGCAACGGGGACAGAATCACTGAAGCTTTCTTT. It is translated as CASNGDRITEAFF.

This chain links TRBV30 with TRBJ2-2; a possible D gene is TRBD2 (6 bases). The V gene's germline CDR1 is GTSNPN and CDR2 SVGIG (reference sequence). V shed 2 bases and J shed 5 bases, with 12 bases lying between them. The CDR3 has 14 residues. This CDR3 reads CAWSTGLSTGELFF. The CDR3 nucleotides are TGTGCCTGGAGTACGGGACTTTCTACCGGGGAGCTGTTTTTT.

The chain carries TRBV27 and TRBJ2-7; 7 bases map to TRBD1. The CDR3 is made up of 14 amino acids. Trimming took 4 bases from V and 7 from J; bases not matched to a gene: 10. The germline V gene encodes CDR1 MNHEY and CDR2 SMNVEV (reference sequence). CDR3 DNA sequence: TGTGCCAGCAGTTACGGACAGGCCGGTGGGGAGCAGTACTTC. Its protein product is CASSYGQAGGEQYF.

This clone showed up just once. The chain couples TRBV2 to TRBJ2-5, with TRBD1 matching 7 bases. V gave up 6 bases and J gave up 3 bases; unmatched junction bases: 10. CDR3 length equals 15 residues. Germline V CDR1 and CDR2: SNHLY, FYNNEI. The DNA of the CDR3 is TGTGCCAGCAGCCCTAGACAGGGTCGGAAAGAGACCCAGTACTTC. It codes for CASSPRQGRKETQYF.

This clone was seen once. DNA for the CDR3: TGCAGCGTTGCCCGTGGAACTGACTATGGCTACACCTTC. It encodes CSVARGTDYGYTF. V usage is TRBV29-1 and J usage is TRBJ1-2; D not resolved. Germline CDR1 reads SQVTM; CDR2 reads ANQGSEA. Trimming removed 4 bases at V and 3 bases at J, with 12 bases between. The CDR3 runs to 13 residues.

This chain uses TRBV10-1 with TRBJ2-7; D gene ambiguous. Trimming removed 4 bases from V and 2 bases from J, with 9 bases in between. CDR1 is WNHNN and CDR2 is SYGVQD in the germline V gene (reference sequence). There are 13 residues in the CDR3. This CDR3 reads CASSGGATYEQYF. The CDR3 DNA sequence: TGCGCCAGCAGTGGAGGAGCCACCTACGAGCAGTACTTC.

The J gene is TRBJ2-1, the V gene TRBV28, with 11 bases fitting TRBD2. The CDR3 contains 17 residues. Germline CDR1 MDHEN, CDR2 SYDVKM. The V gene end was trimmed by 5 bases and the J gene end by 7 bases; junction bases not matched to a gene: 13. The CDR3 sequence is CASSPPLLAGGRNEQFF. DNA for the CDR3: TGTGCCAGCAGTCCCCCTCTCCTAGCGGGAGGTCGGAATGAGCAGTTCTTC.

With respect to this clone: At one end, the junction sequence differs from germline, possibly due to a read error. CDR3 region: CASSQPGGSYNEQFF. The CDR3 nucleotides are TGTGCCAGCAGCCAGCCGGGGGGGTCCTATAATGAGCAGTTCTTC. The V call is TRBV28, the J call TRBJ2-1; the match to TRBD2 covers 8 bases. The CDR3 loop spans 15 amino acids. CDR1 MDHEN and CDR2 SYDVKM come from the germline V gene.

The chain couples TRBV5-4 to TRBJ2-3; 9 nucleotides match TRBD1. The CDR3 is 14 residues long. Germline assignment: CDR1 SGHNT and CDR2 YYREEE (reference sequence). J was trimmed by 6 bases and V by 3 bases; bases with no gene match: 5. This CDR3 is CASSSDRGLDTQYF. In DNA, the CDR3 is TGTGCCAGCAGCTCGGACAGGGGTTTGGATACGCAGTATTTT.

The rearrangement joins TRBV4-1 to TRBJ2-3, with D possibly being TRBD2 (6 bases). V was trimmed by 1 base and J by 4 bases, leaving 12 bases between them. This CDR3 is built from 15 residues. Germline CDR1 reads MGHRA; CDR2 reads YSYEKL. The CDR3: CASSQVEAGPDTQYF. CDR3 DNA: TGCGCCAGCAGCCAAGTGGAGGCGGGACCAGATACGCAGTATTTT.

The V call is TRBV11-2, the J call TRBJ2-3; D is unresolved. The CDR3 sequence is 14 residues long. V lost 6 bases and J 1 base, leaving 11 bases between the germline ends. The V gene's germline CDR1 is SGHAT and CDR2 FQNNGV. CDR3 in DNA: TGTGCCAGCAGTCTGTATTATCGCACAGATACGCAGTATTTT. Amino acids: CASSLYYRTDTQYF.

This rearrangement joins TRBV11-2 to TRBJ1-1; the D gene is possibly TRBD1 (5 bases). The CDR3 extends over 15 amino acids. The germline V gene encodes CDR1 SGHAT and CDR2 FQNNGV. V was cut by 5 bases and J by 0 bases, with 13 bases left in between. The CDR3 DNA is TGTGCCAGCAGCCCCCGCACAGGCTTGAACACTGAAGCTTTCTTT. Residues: CASSPRTGLNTEAFF.

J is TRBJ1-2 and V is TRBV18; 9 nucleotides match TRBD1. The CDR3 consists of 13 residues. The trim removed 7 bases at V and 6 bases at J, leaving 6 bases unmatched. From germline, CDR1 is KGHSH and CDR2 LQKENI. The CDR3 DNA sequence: TGTGCCAGCTACCCGGGGACAGGGAATGGCTACACCTTC. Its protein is CASYPGTGNGYTF.

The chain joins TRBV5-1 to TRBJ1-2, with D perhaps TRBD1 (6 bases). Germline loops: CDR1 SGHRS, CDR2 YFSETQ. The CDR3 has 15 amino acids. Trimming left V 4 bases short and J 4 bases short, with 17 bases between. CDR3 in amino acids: CASSQGGRGPYGYTF. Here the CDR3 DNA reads TGCGCCAGCAGCCAAGGCGGCAGGGGTCCCTATGGCTACACCTTC.

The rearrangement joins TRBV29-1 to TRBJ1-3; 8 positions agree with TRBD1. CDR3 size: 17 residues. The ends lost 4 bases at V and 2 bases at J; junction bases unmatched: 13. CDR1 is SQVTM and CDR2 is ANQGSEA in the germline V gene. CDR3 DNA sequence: TGCAGCGTTGCGGGGTCCGACAGGGGTCAGACTGGAAACACCATATATTTT. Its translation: CSVAGSDRGQTGNTIYF.

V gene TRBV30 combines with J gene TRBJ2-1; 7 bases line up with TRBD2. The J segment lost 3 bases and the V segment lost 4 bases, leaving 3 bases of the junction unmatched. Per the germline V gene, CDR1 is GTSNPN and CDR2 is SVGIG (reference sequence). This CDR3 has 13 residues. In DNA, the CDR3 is TGTGCCTGGACTAGCGGAGTCTACAATGAGCAGTTCTTC. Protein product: CAWTSGVYNEQFF.